One sample yielded the 12 T cell receptor beta chains listed below, sequenced in a study of neurological immune-mediated disorders. TCRdb re-derived calls from the 5' RACE reads in MiXCR, one entry per CDR3 protein. The repertoire consists of almost 85,000 distinct CDR3 sequences, with 2.5% to 3% occurring once and the leading ten covering 0.9% to 1.4%. Input material: PBMCs. These receptors came from a young woman with multiple sclerosis.

This clonotype has a count of ten or more. The CDR3 here is CSVGFIWGEQYF. In nucleotides, the CDR3 is TGCAGCGTTGGGTTTATCTGGGGCGAGCAGTACTTC. This chain connects TRBV29-1 to TRBJ2-7; D remains ambiguous. Germline V lookup: CDR1 SQVTM, CDR2 ANQGSEA. This CDR3 contains 12 residues. Trimming pared 4 bases from V and 6 bases from J, leaving 13 bases between.

This clonotype was recorded many times. J is TRBJ2-7 and V is TRBV7-2; TRBD1 matches 9 bases. This CDR3 is 15 amino acids long. The junction had 7 bases not matched to a gene; V was cut back by 5 bases and J by 2 bases. Germline CDR1 is SGHTA and CDR2 is FQGNSA. In DNA, the CDR3 is TGTGCCAGCAGCCAATCTTGGGACAGGGCCTACGAGCAGTACTTC. This translates into CASSQSWDRAYEQYF.

This clonotype was seen ten or more times. The rearrangement joins TRBV18 to TRBJ2-2; D remains ambiguous. The CDR3 covers 13 residues. The germline CDR1 and CDR2 sequences are KGHSH and LQKENI. The V end lost 3 bases, the J end lost 7 bases, and 9 bases lay between the germline ends. CDR3 sequence (DNA): TGTGCCAGCTCACCTGACGTCGGCGGGGAGCTGTTTTTT. Protein product: CASSPDVGGELFF.

The table lists this clonotype with a few counts. This chain joins TRBV28 and TRBJ1-6; D may be TRBD1 (6 bases). The CDR3 length is 14 residues. Trimming left V 2 bases short and J 6 bases short, with 8 bases between. CDR1 MDHEN and CDR2 SYDVKM come from the germline V gene. CDR3 in DNA: TGTGCCAGCAGTTTAGAACAGGGTAATTCACCCCTCCACTTT. This gives the protein CASSLEQGNSPLHF.

This clonotype was seen repeatedly, ten times or more. J is TRBJ2-5 and V is TRBV24-1; TRBD2 is a possible D gene (5 bases). Deletions cut 4 bases from V and 5 bases from J, with 19 bases between. Looked up from germline, CDR1 is KGHDR and CDR2 is SFDVKD. There are 16 residues in the CDR3. This chain's CDR3 is CATSETRATSPETQYF. In DNA form, the CDR3 reads TGTGCCACCAGTGAAACTAGGGCTACGTCGCCCGAGACCCAGTACTTC.

This clonotype showed up many times. J is TRBJ2-1 and V is TRBV14, with TRBD2 matching 9 bases. J gave up 6 bases and V 4 bases, and 10 bases lay outside the gene matches. Germline V gene lookup returns CDR1 SGHDN and CDR2 FVKESK. The CDR3 is made up of 16 amino acids. Here the CDR3 reads CASSPLLAGSSNEQFF. In nucleotides, the CDR3 is TGTGCCAGCAGCCCTTTACTAGCGGGCTCCAGCAATGAGCAGTTCTTC.

This clonotype was recorded many times. The rearrangement links TRBV15 to TRBJ2-4, with D hard to call. The CDR3 has 14 residues. Germline-derived CDR1 and CDR2 are LNHNV and YYDKDF (reference sequence). Deletions cut 1 base from V and 0 bases from J, with 4 bases between. The CDR3 sequence is CATSRGIAKNIQYF. CDR3 sequence (DNA): TGTGCCACCAGCAGAGGGATAGCCAAAAACATTCAGTACTTC. Variable domain in full (rest from reference TRBV15 and TRBJ2-4): DAMVIQNPRYQVTQFGKPVTLSCSQTLNHNVMYWYQQKSSQAPKLLFHYYDKDFNNEADTPDNFQSRRPNTSFCFLDIRSPGLGDTAMYLCATSRGIAKNIQYFGAGTRLSVL.

This clonotype was observed at least ten times. The CDR3 sequence is CASSLRLAGAPEQFF. In nucleotides, the CDR3 is TGCGCCAGCAGCTTAAGACTAGCGGGAGCTCCTGAGCAGTTCTTC. The J gene is TRBJ2-1, the V gene TRBV5-1; TRBD2 agrees at 12 bases. V gave up 2 bases and J gave up 9 bases; unmatched junction bases: 6. Germline CDR1 and CDR2: SGHRS and YFSETQ. The CDR3 consists of 15 residues.

Many counts were recorded for this clonotype. CDR3 region: CASSPPGGIYNEQFF. The DNA of the CDR3 is TGTGCCAGCAGCCCCCCTGGGGGAATCTACAATGAGCAGTTCTTC. J is TRBJ2-1 and V is TRBV7-2, with D possibly called TRBD1 or TRBD2 (5 bases each). The CDR3 is 15 residues long. Trimming took off 5 bases at V and 3 bases at J, with 14 bases between the two ends. Germline V CDR1 and CDR2: SGHTA, FQGNSA.

Ten or more counts support this clonotype. This chain joins TRBV19 and TRBJ2-1, with a tentative D call TRBD1 (5 bases). Germline V lookup: CDR1 LNHDA, CDR2 SQIVND (reference sequence). The V and J ends lost 7 bases and 7 bases respectively, with 11 bases between them. The CDR3 consists of 12 residues. This CDR3 is CASNAGLNEQFF. In DNA form, the CDR3 reads TGTGCCAGTAATGCAGGGCTGAATGAGCAGTTCTTC.

In this sample, this clonotype turned up many times. This chain uses TRBV20-1 with TRBJ2-1; 15 bases map to TRBD2. The V and J ends lost 1 base and 14 bases, in that order; junction bases with no gene match: 6. The germline V gene has CDR1 DFQATT and CDR2 SNEGSKA (reference sequence). This CDR3 is built from 14 residues. The CDR3 DNA is TGCAGTGCTAGAGGAGGACTAGCGGGAGGGAACGAGTTCTTC. It yields the protein CSARGGLAGGNEFF.

The table lists this clonotype with many counts. The chain employs TRBV5-1 and TRBJ2-3; a weak D match, TRBD1 (6 bases). Trimming took 0 bases from V and 5 from J, leaving 16 bases between them. The CDR3 is 16 amino acids. Germline CDR1 is SGHRS and CDR2 is YFSETQ. CDR3 residues: CASSLASTGLGDTQYF. The CDR3 DNA reads as TGCGCCAGCAGCTTGGCTTCGACAGGACTGGGAGATACGCAGTATTTT. The entire variable domain, with the rest obtained from reference TRBV5-1 and TRBJ2-3, is as follows: KAGVTQTPRYLIKTRGQQVTLSCSPISGHRSVSWYQQTPGQGLQFLFEYFSETQRNKGNFPGRFSGRQFSNSRSEMNVSTLELGDSALYLCASSLASTGLGDTQYFGPGTRLTVL.